This entry concerns a single T cell receptor beta chain. The antigen remains undetermined. The sample belongs to a study of vaccination effects on CD4 cells after COVID-19. The length of the CDR3 is 12 residues. Germline CDR1 and CDR2: SNHLY and FYNNEI. Trimming took off 7 bases at V and 4 bases at J, with 10 bases between the two ends. Sequencing in the ViraFEST assay came after antigen-specific CD4+ T cells had been expanded with viral peptide pools, which were used to stimulate PBMC. Following 10 days of culture, CD4+ T cells were isolated. Sometime from March through December 2020, the person acquired a SARS-CoV-2 infection that PCR confirmed. The authors replaced half the medium with IL-2 medium on days 3 and 7. Here immunoSEQ multiplex PCR was the method, and the copy in TCRdb shows in-frame clones only, minus some. The repertoire holds about 34,000 clones, with approximately 73% as singletons.

The material was CD4+ T cells from PBMCs cultured with a peptide pool, obtained before COVID-19 vaccination. The genes are TRBV2 and TRBJ1-2; the D gene is possibly TRBD1 (6 bases). This sequence originates from a human donor who had a prior SARS-CoV-2 infection. In DNA form, the CDR3 reads TGTGCCAGCATCGGAGGGGGCTATGGCTACACCTTC. Protein sequence: CASIGGGYGYTF.